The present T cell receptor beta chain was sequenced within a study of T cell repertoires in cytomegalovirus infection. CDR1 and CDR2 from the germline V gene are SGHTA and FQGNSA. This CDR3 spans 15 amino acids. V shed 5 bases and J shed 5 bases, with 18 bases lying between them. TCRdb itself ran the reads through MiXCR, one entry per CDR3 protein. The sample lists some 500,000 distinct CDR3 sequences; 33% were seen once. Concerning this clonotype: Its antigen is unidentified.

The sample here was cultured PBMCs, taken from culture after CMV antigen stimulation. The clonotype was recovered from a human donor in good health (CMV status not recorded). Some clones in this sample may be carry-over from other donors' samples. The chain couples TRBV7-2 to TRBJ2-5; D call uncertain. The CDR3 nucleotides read TGTGCCAGCAGCACTCACGAGAAGTGGTGGGAGACCCAGTACTTC. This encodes CASSTHEKWWETQYF.